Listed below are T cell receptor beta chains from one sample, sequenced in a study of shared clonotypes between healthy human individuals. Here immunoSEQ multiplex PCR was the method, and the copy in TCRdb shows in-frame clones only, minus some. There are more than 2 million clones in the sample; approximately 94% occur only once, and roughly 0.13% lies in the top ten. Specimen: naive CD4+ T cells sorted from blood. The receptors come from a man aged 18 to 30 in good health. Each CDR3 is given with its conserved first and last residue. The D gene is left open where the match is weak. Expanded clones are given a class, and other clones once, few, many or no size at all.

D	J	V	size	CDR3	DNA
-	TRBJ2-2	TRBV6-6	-	CASSYSTGNTGELFF	TGTGCCAGCAGTTACTCCACAGGGAACACCGGGGAGCTGTTTTTT
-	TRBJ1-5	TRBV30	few	CAWSRPEATQHF	TGTGCCTGGAGTCGACCAGAGGCTACCCAGCATTTT
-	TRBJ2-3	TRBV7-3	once	CASSSKGTSTDTQYF	TGTGCCAGCAGCTCCAAGGGTACTAGCACAGATACGCAGTATTTT
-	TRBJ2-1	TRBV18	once	CASSPTVNNEQFF	TGTGCCAGCTCACCAACGGTCAACAATGAGCAGTTCTTC
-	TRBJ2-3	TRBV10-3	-	CAISETATSTDTQYF	TGTGCCATCAGTGAAACGGCCACTAGCACAGATACGCAGTATTTT
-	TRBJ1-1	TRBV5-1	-	CASSLVGGVGNTEAFF	TGCGCCAGCAGCTTGGTCGGGGGCGTTGGGAACACTGAAGCTTTCTTT
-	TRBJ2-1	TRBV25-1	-	CASARPGGGKQFF	TGTGCCAGTGCGAGGCCGGGCGGCGGTAAGCAGTTCTTC
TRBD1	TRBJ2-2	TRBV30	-	CAWDRDRNTGELFF	TGTGCCTGGGACCGGGACAGGAACACCGGGGAGCTGTTTTTT
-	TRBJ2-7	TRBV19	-	CASSIARAGTYEQYF	TGTGCCAGTAGTATAGCCCGGGCGGGGACCTACGAGCAGTACTTC
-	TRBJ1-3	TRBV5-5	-	CASSLGPSGNTIYF	TGTGCCAGCAGCCTTGGGCCCTCTGGAAACACCATATATTTT
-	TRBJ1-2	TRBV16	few	CASSTSSGNYGYTF	TGTGCCAGCAGTACCAGCTCGGGTAACTATGGCTACACCTTC
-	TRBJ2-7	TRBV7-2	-	CASSLGPGDVSYEQYF	TGTGCCAGCAGCTTAGGACCCGGGGACGTCTCCTACGAGCAGTACTTC
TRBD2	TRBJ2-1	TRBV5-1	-	CASSTGTSGNEQFF	TGCGCCAGCAGCACCGGGACTAGCGGCAATGAGCAGTTCTTC
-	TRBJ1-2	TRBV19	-	CASQSRDRLTNYGYTF	TGTGCCAGTCAATCCCGGGACCGACTGACTAACTATGGCTACACCTTC
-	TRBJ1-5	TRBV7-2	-	CASSLATGISNQPQHF	TGTGCCAGCAGCTTAGCGACAGGCATTAGCAATCAGCCCCAGCATTTT
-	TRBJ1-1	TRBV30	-	CAWSDFSGPGTEAFF	TGTGCCTGGAGTGACTTTTCAGGGCCTGGCACTGAAGCTTTCTTT
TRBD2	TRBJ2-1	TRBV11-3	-	CASSRPGLEGNEQFF	TGTGCCAGCAGCCGCCCGGGACTAGAAGGCAATGAGCAGTTCTTC
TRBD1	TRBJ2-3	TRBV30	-	CAWSHGDRVKDTQYF	TGTGCCTGGAGTCACGGGGACAGGGTGAAAGATACGCAGTATTTT
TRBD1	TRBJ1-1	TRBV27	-	CASSLRATGSDTEAFF	TGTGCCAGCAGCCTAAGGGCGACAGGGTCGGACACTGAAGCTTTCTTT
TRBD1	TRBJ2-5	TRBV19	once	CASSSRDRGRPRETQYF	TGTGCCAGTAGTAGCCGGGACAGGGGGCGCCCCAGGGAGACCCAGTACTTC
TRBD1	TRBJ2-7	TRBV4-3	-	CASSQTDRGFYEQYF	TGCGCCAGCAGCCAAACGGACAGGGGGTTCTACGAGCAGTACTTC
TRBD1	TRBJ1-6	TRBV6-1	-	CASSESGQGFVPLHF	TGTGCCAGCAGTGAGTCGGGACAGGGATTTGTACCCCTCCACTTT
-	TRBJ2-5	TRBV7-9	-	CASSSGTRTQYF	TGTGCCAGCAGCTCTGGGACCCGGACCCAGTACTTC
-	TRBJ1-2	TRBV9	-	CASSVTGPYGYTF	TGTGCCAGCAGCGTGACAGGACCCTATGGCTACACCTTC
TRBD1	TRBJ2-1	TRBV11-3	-	CASSLSAGGYNEQFF	TGTGCCAGCAGCTTGAGCGCAGGGGGCTACAATGAGCAGTTCTTC
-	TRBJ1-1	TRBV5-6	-	CASSLGGGRGAFF	TGTGCCAGCAGCTTGGGCGGGGGCCGAGGAGCTTTCTTT
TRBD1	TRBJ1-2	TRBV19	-	CASSFRDRPLYGYTF	TGTGCCAGTAGTTTCCGGGACAGGCCTCTCTATGGCTACACCTTC
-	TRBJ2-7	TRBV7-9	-	CASSLGYSFSSYEQYF	TGTGCCAGCAGCTTAGGATACAGTTTCAGCTCCTACGAGCAGTACTTC
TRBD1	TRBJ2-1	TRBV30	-	CAWSVMLVTGLNNEQFF	TGTGCCTGGAGTGTAATGCTTGTGACAGGGTTAAACAATGAGCAGTTCTTC
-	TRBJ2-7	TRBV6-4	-	CASSDSGTLRYEQYF	TGTGCCAGCAGTGACTCGGGGACCTTAAGGTACGAGCAGTACTTC
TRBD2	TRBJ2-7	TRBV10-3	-	CAISLLAGGRDEQYF	TGTGCCATCAGTCTACTAGCGGGGGGCCGGGACGAGCAGTACTTC
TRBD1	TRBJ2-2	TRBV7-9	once	CAADRAYTGELFF	TGTGCCGCCGACAGGGCGTACACCGGGGAGCTGTTTTTT
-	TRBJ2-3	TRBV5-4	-	CASSLGRGTDTQYF	TGTGCCAGCAGCTTGGGTAGAGGCACAGATACGCAGTATTTT